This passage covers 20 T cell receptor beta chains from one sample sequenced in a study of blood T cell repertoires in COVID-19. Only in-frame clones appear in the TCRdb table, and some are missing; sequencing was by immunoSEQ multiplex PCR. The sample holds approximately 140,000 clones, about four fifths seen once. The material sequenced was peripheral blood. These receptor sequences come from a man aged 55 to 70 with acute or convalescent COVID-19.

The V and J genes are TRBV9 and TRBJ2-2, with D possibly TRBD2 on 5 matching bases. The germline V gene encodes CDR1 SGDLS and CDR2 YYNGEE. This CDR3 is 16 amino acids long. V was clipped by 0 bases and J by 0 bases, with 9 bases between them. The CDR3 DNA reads TGTGCCAGCAGCGTAGCTCGAGCGGCGAACACCGGGGAGCTGTTTTTT. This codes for CASSVARAANTGELFF. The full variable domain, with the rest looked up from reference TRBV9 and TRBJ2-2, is DSGVTQTPKHLITATGQRVTLRCSPRSGDLSVYWYQQSLDQGLQFLIQYYNGEERAKGNILERFSAQQFPDLHSELNLSSLELGDSALYFCASSVARAANTGELFFGEGSRLTVL.

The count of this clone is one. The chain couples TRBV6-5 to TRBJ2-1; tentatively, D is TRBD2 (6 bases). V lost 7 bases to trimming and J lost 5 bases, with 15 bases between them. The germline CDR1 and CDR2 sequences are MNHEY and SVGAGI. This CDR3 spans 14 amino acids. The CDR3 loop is CASMKGGPNNEQFF. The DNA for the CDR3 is TGTGCCAGCATGAAGGGAGGACCTAACAATGAGCAGTTCTTC.

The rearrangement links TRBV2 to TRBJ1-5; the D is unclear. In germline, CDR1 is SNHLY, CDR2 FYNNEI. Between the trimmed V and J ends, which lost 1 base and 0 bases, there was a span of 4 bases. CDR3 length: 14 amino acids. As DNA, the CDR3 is TGTGCCAGCAGTGAAGACTTTAGCAATCAGCCCCAGCATTTT. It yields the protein CASSEDFSNQPQHF. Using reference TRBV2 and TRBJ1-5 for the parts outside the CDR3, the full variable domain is EPEVTQTPSHQVTQMGQEVILRCVPISNHLYFYWYRQILGQKVEFLVSFYNNEISEKSEIFDDQFSVERPDGSNFTLKIRSTKLEDSAMYFCASSEDFSNQPQHFGDGTRLSIL.

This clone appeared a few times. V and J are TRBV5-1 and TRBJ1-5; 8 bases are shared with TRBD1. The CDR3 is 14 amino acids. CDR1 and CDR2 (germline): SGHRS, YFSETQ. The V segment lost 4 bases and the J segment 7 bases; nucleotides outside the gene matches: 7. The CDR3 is CASSTGQGGQPQHF. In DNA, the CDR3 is TGCGCCAGCAGCACAGGACAGGGCGGACAGCCCCAGCATTTT.

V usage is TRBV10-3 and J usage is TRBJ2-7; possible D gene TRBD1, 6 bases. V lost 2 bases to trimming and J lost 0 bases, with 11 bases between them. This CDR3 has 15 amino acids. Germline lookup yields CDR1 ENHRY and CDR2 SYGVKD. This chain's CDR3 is CAISEGQISSYEQYF. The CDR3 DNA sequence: TGTGCCATCAGTGAGGGACAGATTAGCTCCTACGAGCAGTACTTC.

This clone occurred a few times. In nucleotides, the CDR3 is TGTGCCAGCAGCTTAGAACAGGGTTGGGACTACACCTTC. It specifies CASSLEQGWDYTF. V and J are TRBV7-9 and TRBJ1-2; TRBD1 is a possible D gene (6 bases). CDR3 length: 13 amino acids. Germline V gives CDR1 SEHNR, CDR2 FQNEAQ (reference sequence). Trimming shortened V by 1 base and J by 10 bases, and 13 bases separated the two germline ends. Full variable domain (outside the CDR3, taken from reference TRBV7-9 and TRBJ1-2): DTGVSQNPRHKITKRGQNVTFRCDPISEHNRLYWYRQTLGQGPEFLTYFQNEAQLEKSRLLSDRFSAERPKGSFSTLEIQRTEQGDSAMYLCASSLEQGWDYTFGSGTRLTVV.

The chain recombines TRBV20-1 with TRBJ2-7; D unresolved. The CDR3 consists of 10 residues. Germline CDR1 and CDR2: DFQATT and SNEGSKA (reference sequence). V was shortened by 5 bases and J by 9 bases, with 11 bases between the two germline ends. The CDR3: CSAQHGGQYF. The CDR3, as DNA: TGCAGTGCTCAACACGGCGGGCAGTACTTC.

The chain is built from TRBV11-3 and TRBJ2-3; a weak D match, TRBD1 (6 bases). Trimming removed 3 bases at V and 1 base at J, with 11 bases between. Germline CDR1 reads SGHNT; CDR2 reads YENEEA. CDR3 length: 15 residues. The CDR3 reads CASSFQGLGTDTQYF. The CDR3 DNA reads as TGTGCCAGCAGCTTCCAGGGGCTGGGCACAGATACGCAGTATTTT.

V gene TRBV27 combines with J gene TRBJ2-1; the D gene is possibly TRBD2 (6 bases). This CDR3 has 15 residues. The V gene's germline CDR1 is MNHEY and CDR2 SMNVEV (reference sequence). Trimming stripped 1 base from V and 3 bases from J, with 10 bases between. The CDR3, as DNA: TGTGCCAGCAGTTTATTAGGGGAGGTCTACAATGAGCAGTTCTTC. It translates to CASSLLGEVYNEQFF.

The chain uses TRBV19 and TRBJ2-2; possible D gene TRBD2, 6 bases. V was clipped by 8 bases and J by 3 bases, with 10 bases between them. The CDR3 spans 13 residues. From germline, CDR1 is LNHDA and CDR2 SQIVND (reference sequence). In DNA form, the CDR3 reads TGTGCCAGTGATAGCGGTTACACCGGGGAGCTGTTTTTT. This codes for CASDSGYTGELFF.

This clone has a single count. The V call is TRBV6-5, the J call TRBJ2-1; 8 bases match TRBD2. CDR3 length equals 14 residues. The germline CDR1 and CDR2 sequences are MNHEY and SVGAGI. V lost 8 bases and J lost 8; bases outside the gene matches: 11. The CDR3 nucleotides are TGTGCCAGCGCTGAACGGGGGGGCCCGTATGAGCAGTTCTTC. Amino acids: CASAERGGPYEQFF.

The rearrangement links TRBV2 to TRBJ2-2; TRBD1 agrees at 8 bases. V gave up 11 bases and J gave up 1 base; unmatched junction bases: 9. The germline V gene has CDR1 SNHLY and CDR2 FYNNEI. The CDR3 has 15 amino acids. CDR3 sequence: CASTRGRRNTGELFF. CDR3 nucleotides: TGTGCCTCAACCAGGGGGCGCAGGAACACCGGGGAGCTGTTTTTT.

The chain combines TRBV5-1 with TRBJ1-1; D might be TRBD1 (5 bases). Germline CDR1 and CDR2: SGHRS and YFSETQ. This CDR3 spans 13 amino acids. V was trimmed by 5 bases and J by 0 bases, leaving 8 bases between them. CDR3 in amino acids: CASREGLNTEAFF. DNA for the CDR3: TGCGCCAGCAGGGAGGGGCTGAACACTGAAGCTTTCTTT. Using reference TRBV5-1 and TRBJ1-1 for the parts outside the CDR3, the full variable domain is KAGVTQTPRYLIKTRGQQVTLSCSPISGHRSVSWYQQTPGQGLQFLFEYFSETQRNKGNFPGRFSGRQFSNSRSEMNVSTLELGDSALYLCASREGLNTEAFFGQGTRLTVV.

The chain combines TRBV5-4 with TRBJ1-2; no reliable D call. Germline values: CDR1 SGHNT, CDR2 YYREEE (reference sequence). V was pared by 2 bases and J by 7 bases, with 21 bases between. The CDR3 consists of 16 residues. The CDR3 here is CASSLGDLSLTGGYTF. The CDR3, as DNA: TGTGCCAGCAGCTTAGGCGACCTTTCCCTAACGGGTGGCTACACCTTC. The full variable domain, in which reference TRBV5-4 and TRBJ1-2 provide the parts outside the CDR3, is ETGVTQSPTHLIKTRGQQVTLRCSSQSGHNTVSWYQQALGQGPQFIFQYYREEENGRGNFPPRFSGLQFPNYSSELNVNALELDDSALYLCASSLGDLSLTGGYTFGSGTRLTVV.

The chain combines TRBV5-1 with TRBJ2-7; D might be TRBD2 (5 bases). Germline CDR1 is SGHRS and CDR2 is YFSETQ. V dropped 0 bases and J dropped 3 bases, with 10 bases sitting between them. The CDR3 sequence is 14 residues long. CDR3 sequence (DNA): TGCGCCAGCAGCTTGGGGTTCCGGGGCTACGAGCAGTACTTC. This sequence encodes CASSLGFRGYEQYF. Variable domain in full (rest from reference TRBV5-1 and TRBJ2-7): KAGVTQTPRYLIKTRGQQVTLSCSPISGHRSVSWYQQTPGQGLQFLFEYFSETQRNKGNFPGRFSGRQFSNSRSEMNVSTLELGDSALYLCASSLGFRGYEQYFGPGTRLTVT.

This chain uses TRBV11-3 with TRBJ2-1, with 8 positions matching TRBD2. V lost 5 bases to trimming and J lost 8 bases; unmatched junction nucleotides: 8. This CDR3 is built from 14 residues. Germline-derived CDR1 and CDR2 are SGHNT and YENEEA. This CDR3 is CASSLSGGGDEQFF. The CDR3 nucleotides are TGTGCCAGCAGCCTAAGCGGGGGAGGTGATGAGCAGTTCTTC.

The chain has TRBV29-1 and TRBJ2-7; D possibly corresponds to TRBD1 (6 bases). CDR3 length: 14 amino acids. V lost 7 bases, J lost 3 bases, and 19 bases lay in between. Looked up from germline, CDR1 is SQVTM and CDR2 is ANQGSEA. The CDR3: CSALATGIDYEQYF. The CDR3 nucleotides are TGCAGCGCTCTAGCCACAGGGATCGACTACGAGCAGTACTTC.

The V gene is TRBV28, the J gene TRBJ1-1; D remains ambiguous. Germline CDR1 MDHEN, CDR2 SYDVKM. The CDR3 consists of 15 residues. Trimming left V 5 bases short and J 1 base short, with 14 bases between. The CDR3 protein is CASSPYRNRNTEAFF. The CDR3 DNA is TGTGCCAGCAGTCCCTACCGCAACCGGAACACTGAAGCTTTCTTT.

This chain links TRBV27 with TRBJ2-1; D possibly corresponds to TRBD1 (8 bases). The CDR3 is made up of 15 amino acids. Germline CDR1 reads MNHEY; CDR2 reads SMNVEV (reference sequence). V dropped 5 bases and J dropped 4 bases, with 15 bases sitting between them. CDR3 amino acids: CASSPEQGGYNEQFF. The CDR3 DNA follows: TGTGCCAGCAGTCCCGAACAGGGGGGGTACAATGAGCAGTTCTTC.

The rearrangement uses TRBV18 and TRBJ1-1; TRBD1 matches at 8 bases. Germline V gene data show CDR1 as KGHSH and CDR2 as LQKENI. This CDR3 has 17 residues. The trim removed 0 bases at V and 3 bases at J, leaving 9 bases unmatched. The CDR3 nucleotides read TGTGCCAGCTCACCACCTAGGACAGGGAGGCGGTACACTGAAGCTTTCTTT. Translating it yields CASSPPRTGRRYTEAFF.